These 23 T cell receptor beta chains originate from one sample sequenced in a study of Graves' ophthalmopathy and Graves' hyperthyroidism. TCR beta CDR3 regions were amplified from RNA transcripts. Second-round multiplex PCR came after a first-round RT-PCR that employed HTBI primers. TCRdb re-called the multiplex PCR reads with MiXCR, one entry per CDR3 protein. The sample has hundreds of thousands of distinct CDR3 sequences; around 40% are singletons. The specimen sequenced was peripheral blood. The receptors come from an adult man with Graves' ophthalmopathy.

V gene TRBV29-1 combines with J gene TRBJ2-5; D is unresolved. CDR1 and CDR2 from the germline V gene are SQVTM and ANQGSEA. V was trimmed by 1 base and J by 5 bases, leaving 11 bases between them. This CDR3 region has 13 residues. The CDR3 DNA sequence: TGCAGCGTTGAAGTGGGCACCGGGGAGACCCAGTACTTC. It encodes CSVEVGTGETQYF.

The chain's CDR3 is CASSLNGGRGANVLTF. DNA of the CDR3: TGTGCCAGCAGCCTCAATGGGGGACGAGGGGCCAACGTCCTGACTTTC. This chain connects TRBV7-9 to TRBJ2-6, with D tentatively TRBD1 or TRBD2 (5 bases each). CDR1 and CDR2 from the germline V gene are SEHNR and FQNEAQ (reference sequence). The CDR3 totals 16 residues. With 5 bases removed from V and 4 bases from J, the gap between germline ends came to 15 bases. Full variable domain (rest looked up from reference TRBV7-9 and TRBJ2-6): DTGVSQNPRHKITKRGQNVTFRCDPISEHNRLYWYRQTLGQGPEFLTYFQNEAQLEKSRLLSDRFSAERPKGSFSTLEIQRTEQGDSAMYLCASSLNGGRGANVLTFGAGSRLTVL.

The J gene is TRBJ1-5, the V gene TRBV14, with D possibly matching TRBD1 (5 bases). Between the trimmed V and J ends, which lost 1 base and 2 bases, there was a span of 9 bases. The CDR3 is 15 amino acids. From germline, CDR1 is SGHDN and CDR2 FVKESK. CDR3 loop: CASSQGTLGNQPQHF. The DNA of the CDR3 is TGTGCCAGCAGCCAAGGGACATTAGGCAATCAGCCCCAGCATTTT.

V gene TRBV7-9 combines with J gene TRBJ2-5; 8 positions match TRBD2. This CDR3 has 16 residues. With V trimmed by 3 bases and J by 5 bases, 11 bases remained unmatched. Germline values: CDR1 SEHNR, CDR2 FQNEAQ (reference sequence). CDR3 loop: CASSFGPGGPGETQYF. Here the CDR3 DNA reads TGTGCCAGCAGCTTTGGTCCGGGAGGGCCAGGGGAGACCCAGTACTTC.

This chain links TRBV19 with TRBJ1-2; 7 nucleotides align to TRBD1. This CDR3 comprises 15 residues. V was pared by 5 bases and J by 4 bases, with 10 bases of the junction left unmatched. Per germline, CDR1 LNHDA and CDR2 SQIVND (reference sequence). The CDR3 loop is CASSGGTARVYGYTF. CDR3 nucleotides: TGTGCCAGTAGTGGGGGGACAGCCCGGGTCTATGGCTACACCTTC.

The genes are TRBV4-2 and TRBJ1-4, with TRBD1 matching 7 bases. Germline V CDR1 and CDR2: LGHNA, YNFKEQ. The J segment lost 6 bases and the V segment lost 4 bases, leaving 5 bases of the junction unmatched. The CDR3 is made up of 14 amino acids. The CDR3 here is CASSLRQGDEKLFF. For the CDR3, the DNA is TGTGCCAGCAGCCTCCGACAGGGAGATGAAAAACTGTTTTTT.

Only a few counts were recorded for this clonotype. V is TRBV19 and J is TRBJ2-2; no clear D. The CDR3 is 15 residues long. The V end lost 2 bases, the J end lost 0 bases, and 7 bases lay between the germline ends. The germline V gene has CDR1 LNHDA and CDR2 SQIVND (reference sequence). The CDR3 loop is CASSISRSNTGELFF. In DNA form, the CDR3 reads TGTGCCAGTAGTATATCCAGGTCGAACACCGGGGAGCTGTTTTTT.

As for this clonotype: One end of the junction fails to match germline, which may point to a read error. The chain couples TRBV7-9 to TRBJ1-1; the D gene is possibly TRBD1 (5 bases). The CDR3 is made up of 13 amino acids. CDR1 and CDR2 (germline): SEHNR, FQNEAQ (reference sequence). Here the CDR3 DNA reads TGCGCCAGCAGCCAAGGATCCGGGGACGAAGCTTTCTTT. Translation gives CASSQGSGDEAFF.

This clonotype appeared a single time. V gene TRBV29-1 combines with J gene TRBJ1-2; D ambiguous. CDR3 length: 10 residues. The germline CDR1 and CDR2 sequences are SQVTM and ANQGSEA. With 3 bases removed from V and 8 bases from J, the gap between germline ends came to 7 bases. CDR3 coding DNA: TGCAGCGTTGACGACAACGGCTACACCTTC. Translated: CSVDDNGYTF.

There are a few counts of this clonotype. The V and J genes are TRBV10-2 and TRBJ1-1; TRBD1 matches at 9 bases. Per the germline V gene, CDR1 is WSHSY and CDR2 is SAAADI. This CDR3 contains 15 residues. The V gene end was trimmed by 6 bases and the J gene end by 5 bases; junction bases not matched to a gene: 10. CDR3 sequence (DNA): TGCGCCAGCAGCCAGGCCAAGACAGGGGGGACTGAAGCTTTCTTT. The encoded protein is CASSQAKTGGTEAFF.

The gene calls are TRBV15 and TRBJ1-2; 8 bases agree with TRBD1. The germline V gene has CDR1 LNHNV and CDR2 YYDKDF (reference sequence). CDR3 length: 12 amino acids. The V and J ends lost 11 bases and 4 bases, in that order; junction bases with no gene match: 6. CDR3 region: CAYPGGGYGYTF. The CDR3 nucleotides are TGTGCCTATCCAGGGGGCGGCTATGGCTACACCTTC.

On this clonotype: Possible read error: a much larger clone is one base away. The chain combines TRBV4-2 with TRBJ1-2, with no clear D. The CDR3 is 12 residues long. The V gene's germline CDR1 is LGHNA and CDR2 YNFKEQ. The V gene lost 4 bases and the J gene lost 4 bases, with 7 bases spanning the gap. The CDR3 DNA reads TGTGCCAGCAGCCCGGACCTCTATGGCTACACCTTC. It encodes CASSPDLYGYTF.

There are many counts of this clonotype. CDR3: CASSWGTTGELFF. In nucleotides, the CDR3 is TGTGCCAGCAGCTGGGGGACCACCGGGGAGCTGTTTTTT. The rearrangement joins TRBV7-2 to TRBJ2-2, with D perhaps matching TRBD1 or TRBD2 (5 bases each). CDR3 length equals 13 residues. Germline V gene data show CDR1 as SGHTA and CDR2 as FQGNSA. The V end lost 4 bases, the J end lost 4 bases, and 7 bases lay between the germline ends.

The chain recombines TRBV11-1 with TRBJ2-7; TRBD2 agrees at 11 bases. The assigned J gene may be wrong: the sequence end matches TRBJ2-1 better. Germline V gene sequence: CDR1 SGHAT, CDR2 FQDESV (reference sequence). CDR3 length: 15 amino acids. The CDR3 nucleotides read TGTGCCAGCAGCCTGACTAGCGGGGTTATCAATGAGCAGTTCTTC. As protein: CASSLTSGVINEQFF.

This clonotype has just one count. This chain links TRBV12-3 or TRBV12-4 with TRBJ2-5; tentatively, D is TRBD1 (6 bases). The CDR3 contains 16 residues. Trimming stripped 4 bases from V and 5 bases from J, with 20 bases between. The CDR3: CASSSQGTGDSETQYF. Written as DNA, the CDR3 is TGTGCCAGCAGTTCGCAGGGGACGGGTGACTCGGAGACCCAGTACTTC.

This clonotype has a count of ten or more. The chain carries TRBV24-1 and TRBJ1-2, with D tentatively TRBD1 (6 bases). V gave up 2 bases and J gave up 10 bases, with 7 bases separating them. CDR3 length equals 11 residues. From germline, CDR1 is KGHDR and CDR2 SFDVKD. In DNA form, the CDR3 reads TGTGCCACCAGTGATTCAGGGGTCTACACCTTC. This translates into CATSDSGVYTF.

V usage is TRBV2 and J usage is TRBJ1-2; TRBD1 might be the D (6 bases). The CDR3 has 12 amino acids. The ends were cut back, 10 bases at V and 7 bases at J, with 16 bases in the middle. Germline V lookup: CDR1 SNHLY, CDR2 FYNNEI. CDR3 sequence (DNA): TGTGCCATAGCGACGGGACAAAGTGGCTACACCTTC. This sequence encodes CAIATGQSGYTF.

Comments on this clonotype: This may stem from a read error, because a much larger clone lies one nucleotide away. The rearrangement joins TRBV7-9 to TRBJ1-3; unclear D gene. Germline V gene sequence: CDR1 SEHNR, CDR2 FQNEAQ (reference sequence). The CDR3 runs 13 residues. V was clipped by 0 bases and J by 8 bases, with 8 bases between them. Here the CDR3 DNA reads TGTGCCAGCAGCTTAGCGGCTAGAGACACCATATATTTT. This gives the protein CASSLAARDTIYF.

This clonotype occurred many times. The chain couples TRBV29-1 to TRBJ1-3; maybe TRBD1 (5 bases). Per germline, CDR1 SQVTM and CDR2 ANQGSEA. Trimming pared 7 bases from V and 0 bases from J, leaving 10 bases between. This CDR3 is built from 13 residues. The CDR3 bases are TGCAGCGCCGGGGACGGCTCTGGAAACACCATATATTTT. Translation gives CSAGDGSGNTIYF.

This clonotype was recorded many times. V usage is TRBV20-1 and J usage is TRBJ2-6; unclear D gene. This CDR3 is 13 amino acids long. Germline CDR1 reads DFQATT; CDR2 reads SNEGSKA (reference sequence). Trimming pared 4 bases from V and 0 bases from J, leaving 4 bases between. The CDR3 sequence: CSAKYSGANVLTF. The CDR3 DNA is TGCAGTGCTAAGTACTCTGGGGCCAACGTCCTGACTTTC.

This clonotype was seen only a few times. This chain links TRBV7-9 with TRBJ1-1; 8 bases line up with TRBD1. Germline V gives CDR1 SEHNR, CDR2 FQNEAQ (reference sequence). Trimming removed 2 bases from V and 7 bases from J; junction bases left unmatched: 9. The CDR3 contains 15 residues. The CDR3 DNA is TGTGCCAGCAGCTTAAGGCAGGGGGCTCGTGGTGAAGCTTTCTTT. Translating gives CASSLRQGARGEAFF.

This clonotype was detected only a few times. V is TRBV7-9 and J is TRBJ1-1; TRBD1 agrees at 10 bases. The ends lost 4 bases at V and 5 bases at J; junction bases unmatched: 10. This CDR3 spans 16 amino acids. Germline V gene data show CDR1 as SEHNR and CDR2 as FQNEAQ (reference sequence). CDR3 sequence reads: CASSSTDRGPGTEAFF. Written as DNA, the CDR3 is TGTGCCAGCAGCTCGACAGACAGGGGGCCTGGAACTGAAGCTTTCTTT.

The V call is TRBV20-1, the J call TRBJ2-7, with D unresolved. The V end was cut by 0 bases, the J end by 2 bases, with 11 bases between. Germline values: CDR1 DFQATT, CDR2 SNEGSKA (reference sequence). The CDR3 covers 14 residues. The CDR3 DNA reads TGCAGTGCTAGAGATCGCTTCCTACCCTACGAGCAGTACTTC. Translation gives CSARDRFLPYEQYF.